The 24 T cell receptor beta chains listed next were all sequenced from one sample in a study of blood T cell repertoires in COVID-19. Sequencing used immunoSEQ multiplex PCR; TCRdb keeps in-frame clones, though not all of them. This sample yields tens of thousands of clones, of which just under 95% are seen a single time; approximately 3.7% belongs to the top ten. The specimen was peripheral blood. These receptor sequences come from a human donor with active COVID-19. The donor label of this sample is uncertain.

The DNA of the CDR3 is TGTGCCAGCTCACCGCGGGGGACAGCTTTCTTT. Protein product: CASSPRGTAFF. V is TRBV18 and J is TRBJ1-1; the D gene is possibly TRBD1 (5 bases). CDR3 length equals 11 residues. The V and J ends lost 3 bases and 10 bases respectively, with 9 bases between them. Per the germline V gene, CDR1 is KGHSH and CDR2 is LQKENI. The complete variable domain, with remaining parts taken from reference TRBV18 and TRBJ1-1, reads NAGVMQNPRHLVRRRGQEARLRCSPMKGHSHVYWYRQLPEEGLKFMVYLQKENIIDESGMPKERFSAEFPKEGPSILRIQQVVRGDSAAYFCASSPRGTAFFGQGTRLTVV.

V gene TRBV6-6 combines with J gene TRBJ2-1; D not resolved. The V end was cut by 0 bases, the J end by 8 bases, with 11 bases between. CDR3 size: 14 residues. Germline loops: CDR1 MNHNY, CDR2 SVGAGI (reference sequence). CDR3 nucleotides: TGTGCCAGCAGTTACTCGTATCTCGCGGATGAGCAGTTCTTC. Amino acid sequence: CASSYSYLADEQFF.

The genes are TRBV6-5 and TRBJ2-7, with 7 bases aligning to TRBD1. The CDR3 length is 12 residues. Germline values: CDR1 MNHEY, CDR2 SVGAGI. J lost 4 bases, V lost 5 bases, and 2 bases had no gene match. CDR3 DNA sequence: TGTGCCAGCAGTACACAGGGGTACGAGCAGTACTTC. This translates into CASSTQGYEQYF.

The chain joins TRBV7-2 to TRBJ2-7; maybe TRBD2 (6 bases). Germline CDR1 is SGHTA and CDR2 is FQGNSA. With 5 bases removed from V and 5 bases from J, the gap between germline ends came to 22 bases. The CDR3 extends over 16 amino acids. The CDR3 bases are TGTGCCAGCAGCAGTAGGAGCGGGCGTGTGGGCGACGAGCAGTACTTC. Amino acids: CASSSRSGRVGDEQYF.

CDR3 loop: CASSLPAGGYEQYF. CDR3 sequence (DNA): TGTGCCAGCAGCTTACCGGCCGGGGGATACGAGCAGTACTTC. This chain joins TRBV11-3 and TRBJ2-7; D perhaps matches TRBD2 (6 bases). The CDR3 runs 14 residues. Trimming removed 2 bases at V and 4 bases at J, with 12 bases between. In germline, CDR1 is SGHNT, CDR2 YENEEA.

This clone was recorded only once. This rearrangement joins TRBV19 to TRBJ1-3, with TRBD1 matching over 10 bases. Trimming cost V 7 bases and J 5 bases; bases outside gene matches: 11. The CDR3 has 16 residues. Germline CDR1 and CDR2: LNHDA and SQIVND (reference sequence). CDR3 sequence: CASNRGTGDNRNTIYF. CDR3 bases: TGTGCCAGTAATCGGGGGACAGGGGATAATCGAAACACCATATATTTT.

V and J are TRBV7-2 and TRBJ2-3, with TRBD1 as a possible D gene (6 bases). V dropped 5 bases and J dropped 7 bases, with 16 bases sitting between them. The germline V gene encodes CDR1 SGHTA and CDR2 FQGNSA. CDR3 size: 14 residues. The CDR3 DNA is TGTGCCAGCAGCCCAAGAAACAGGGTCCATACGCAGTATTTT. Residues: CASSPRNRVHTQYF.

This chain joins TRBV27 and TRBJ2-2; 7 bases map to TRBD1. The germline CDR1 and CDR2 sequences are MNHEY and SMNVEV (reference sequence). The CDR3 has 17 amino acids. Unmatched junction bases numbered 14, after V lost 6 bases and J lost 4 bases. The CDR3 sequence is CASRIKTGPAGTGELFF. Written as DNA, the CDR3 is TGTGCCAGCAGAATTAAGACAGGGCCCGCGGGCACCGGGGAGCTGTTTTTT.

V is TRBV7-2 and J is TRBJ2-1, with 11 bases that match TRBD2. Germline loops: CDR1 SGHTA, CDR2 FQGNSA. The CDR3 consists of 18 residues. V trimming: 1 base; J trimming: 4 bases; junction bases outside the gene matches: 9. The CDR3, as DNA: TGTGCCAGCAGCTTAGATTGGTCTAGCGGGAGGAGTTACAATGAGCAGTTCTTC. Its translation: CASSLDWSSGRSYNEQFF.

This clone was seen only once. This chain connects TRBV6-2 or TRBV6-3 to TRBJ1-3; D call uncertain. Germline V gene data show CDR1 as MNHEY and CDR2 as SVGEGT. The CDR3 extends over 13 amino acids. V shed 0 bases and J shed 3 bases, with 3 bases lying between them. The CDR3: CASSYSGGNTIYF. In DNA, the CDR3 is TGTGCCAGCAGTTACTCCGGTGGAAACACCATATATTTT.

The chain combines TRBV27 with TRBJ2-1, with 10 positions matching TRBD2. CDR3 size: 16 residues. V was pared by 4 bases and J by 8 bases, with 11 bases of the junction left unmatched. CDR1 is MNHEY and CDR2 is SMNVEV in the germline V gene (reference sequence). For the CDR3, the DNA is TGTGCCAGCAGTTCCGAACGACTAGCGGGTATACATGAGCAGTTCTTC. Encoded protein: CASSSERLAGIHEQFF.

The chain carries TRBV9 and TRBJ2-5; 7 bases align to TRBD1. The V segment lost 0 bases and the J segment 5 bases; nucleotides outside the gene matches: 10. Germline assignment: CDR1 SGDLS and CDR2 YYNGEE. The CDR3 is 16 amino acids. In DNA, the CDR3 is TGTGCCAGCAGCGTAGCGATGACAGGGCGAAGGGAGACCCAGTACTTC. Its protein is CASSVAMTGRRETQYF.

This chain joins TRBV6-5 and TRBJ2-3; TRBD1 might be the D (7 bases). Between the trimmed V and J ends, which lost 4 bases and 2 bases, there was a span of 16 bases. This CDR3 is built from 16 residues. Germline CDR1 reads MNHEY; CDR2 reads SVGAGI. CDR3 region: CASSSQIRGVTDTQYF. The DNA of the CDR3 is TGTGCCAGCAGTTCTCAAATCAGGGGGGTCACAGATACGCAGTATTTT.

The genes are TRBV11-2 and TRBJ1-1; D perhaps matches TRBD1 (6 bases). Per germline, CDR1 SGHAT and CDR2 FQNNGV. The CDR3 totals 16 residues. The V gene lost 5 bases and the J gene lost 1 base, with 17 bases spanning the gap. The CDR3 is CASSMRPQGTNTEAFF. The CDR3 DNA is TGTGCCAGCAGCATGCGCCCCCAGGGGACGAACACTGAAGCTTTCTTT.

V is TRBV28 and J is TRBJ2-7; tentative D call: TRBD2 (6 bases). Germline V gene data show CDR1 as MDHEN and CDR2 as SYDVKM. The germline V and J ends were trimmed by 11 bases and 3 bases, with 11 bases remaining between them. The CDR3 totals 11 residues. This CDR3 is CAARGLYEQYF. DNA for the CDR3: TGTGCCGCGCGGGGTCTCTACGAGCAGTACTTC.

The rearrangement links TRBV3-1 (or the pseudogene TRBV3-2) to TRBJ1-1; D not resolved. Germline CDR1 is LGHDT and CDR2 is YNNKEL (reference sequence). V was clipped by 6 bases and J by 4 bases, with 15 bases between them. The CDR3 sequence is 14 residues long. The CDR3: CASRDLSGGTEAFF. The CDR3 DNA reads TGTGCCAGCAGGGACCTCTCGGGAGGCACTGAAGCTTTCTTT.

A word on this clone: The same CDR3 also results from other DNA sequences found in this sample. This chain links TRBV3-1 (or the pseudogene TRBV3-2) with TRBJ2-5, with 15 nucleotides matching TRBD2. V shed 4 bases and J 1 base; nucleotides not matched to a gene: 1. The CDR3 loop spans 16 amino acids. Germline loops: CDR1 LGHDT, CDR2 YNNKEL (reference sequence). CDR3 sequence: CASSPGLAGGQETQYF. The CDR3, as DNA: TGTGCCAGCAGCCCGGGACTAGCGGGGGGCCAAGAGACCCAGTACTTC.

The V gene is TRBV6-6, the J gene TRBJ2-1; 11 bases are a match to TRBD2. There are 17 residues in the CDR3. The germline V gene has CDR1 MNHNY and CDR2 SVGAGI (reference sequence). V shed 6 bases and J 4 bases; nucleotides not matched to a gene: 11. As DNA, the CDR3 is TGTGCCAGCAGCCGACTGACTAGCGGGAAATTTTACAATGAGCAGTTCTTC. This gives the protein CASSRLTSGKFYNEQFF.

The chain is built from TRBV14 and TRBJ1-1, with D possibly being TRBD1 (5 bases). This CDR3 is 15 amino acids long. Germline CDR1 SGHDN, CDR2 FVKESK. V lost 4 bases to trimming and J lost 7 bases, with 19 bases between them. CDR3 DNA: TGTGCCAGCAGCCCCCAAACCCCTACAGGCCTTGAAGCTTTCTTT. It is translated as CASSPQTPTGLEAFF.

V gene TRBV4-1 combines with J gene TRBJ2-7, with D possibly matching TRBD2 (6 bases). From germline, CDR1 is MGHRA and CDR2 YSYEKL. Trimming removed 0 bases at V and 0 bases at J, with 9 bases between. The length of the CDR3 is 15 residues. The CDR3 DNA sequence: TGCGCCAGCAGCCAAGAGCGGGACGGCTCCTACGAGCAGTACTTC. Translating it yields CASSQERDGSYEQYF.

The chain recombines TRBV28 with TRBJ1-6; 7 nucleotides align to TRBD1. Germline trimming cut 6 bases from V and 11 bases from J; bases unmatched to any gene: 4. Germline loops: CDR1 MDHEN, CDR2 SYDVKM. CDR3 length equals 12 residues. For the CDR3, the DNA is TGTGCCAGCAGACGGCAGGGGGCACCCCTCCACTTT. Its translation is CASRRQGAPLHF. Full variable domain (missing parts from reference TRBV28 and TRBJ1-6): DVKVTQSSRYLVKRTGEKVFLECVQDMDHENMFWYRQDPGLGLRLIYFSYDVKMKEKGDIPEGYSVSREKKERFSLILESASTNQTSMYLCASRRQGAPLHFGNGTRLTVT.

J is TRBJ1-6 and V is TRBV5-6; TRBD1 matches 7 bases. V lost 4 bases and J lost 5; bases outside the gene matches: 9. Germline V CDR1 and CDR2: SGHDT, YYEEEE. The CDR3 is 16 residues long. CDR3 in amino acids: CASSPKGQTNNSPLHF. DNA for the CDR3: TGTGCCAGCAGCCCTAAGGGACAGACCAATAATTCACCCCTCCACTTT. The full variable domain, in which reference TRBV5-6 and TRBJ1-6 provide the parts outside the CDR3, is DAGVTQSPTHLIKTRGQQVTLRCSPKSGHDTVSWYQQALGQGPQFIFQYYEEEERQRGNFPDRFSGHQFPNYSSELNVNALLLGDSALYLCASSPKGQTNNSPLHFGNGTRLTVT.

This chain uses TRBV6-5 with TRBJ2-3; 7 bases are shared with TRBD2. Trimming took 5 bases from V and 4 from J; bases not matched to a gene: 9. The germline CDR1 and CDR2 sequences are MNHEY and SVGAGI. The CDR3 runs 15 residues. The CDR3 nucleotides read TGTGCCAGCAGTCCACTAGCGTTCGCCGCAGATACGCAGTATTTT. Its protein is CASSPLAFAADTQYF.

This clone was detected only once. This chain connects TRBV23-1 to TRBJ1-5; tentatively, D is TRBD1 (5 bases). TRBV23-1 is an open reading frame whose function is uncertain. The CDR3 covers 17 residues. Trimming pared 11 bases from V and 3 bases from J, leaving 26 bases between. The CDR3 bases are TGCGCCTGGAAGGGTTCGGCAGGGATCCCCCCCAATCAGCCCCAGCATTTT. It codes for CAWKGSAGIPPNQPQHF.